These T cell receptor beta chains were read from a single sample in a study of Ad26.COV2.S vaccination and SARS-CoV-2 variants. The data were produced by immunoSEQ multiplex PCR, yet TCRdb's version contains in-frame clones alone and is incomplete. Of 450,000 to 550,000 clones in the sample, roughly 87% are singletons; the top ten hold about 2.4%. Sequenced material: peripheral blood, taken in a trial of Ad26.COV2.S vaccine versus placebo. The receptor source for this set is a person between 18 and 59 years old who received the Ad26.COV2.S COVID-19 vaccine or a placebo. CDR3s include the opening cysteine and the closing phenylalanine or tryptophan. A D gene is named only where the DNA matches it firmly. Rows may omit the clone size; those that give it use once, few, many or a size class.

d_gene,j_gene,v_gene,abundance,CDR3aa,CDR3nt
TRBD2,TRBJ2-7,TRBV2,.,CASTSGGFYEQYF,TGTGCCAGCACCAGCGGGGGGTTCTACGAGCAGTACTTC
.,TRBJ1-4,TRBV15,few,CATSRGPDEKLFF,TGTGCCACCAGCAGGGGGCCCGATGAAAAACTGTTTTTT
.,TRBJ1-6,TRBV3-1/TRBV3-2,.,CASSQGTPHNSPLHF,TGTGCCAGCAGCCAAGGGACCCCCCACAATTCACCCCTCCACTTT
.,TRBJ1-2,TRBV3-1/TRBV3-2,.,CASSQPVGGGYTF,TGTGCCAGCAGCCAACCGGTTGGGGGTGGCTACACCTTC
.,TRBJ2-1,TRBV5-1,.,CASSSGLGNEQFF,TGCGCCAGCAGCTCCGGTCTGGGAAATGAGCAGTTCTTC
.,TRBJ1-3,TRBV3-1/TRBV3-2,.,CASSQGTGTGNTIYF,TGTGCCAGCAGCCAAGGAACAGGGACTGGAAACACCATATATTTT
.,TRBJ1-1,TRBV6-5,.,CASSYSRGNTEAFF,TGTGCCAGCAGTTACTCCCGCGGCAACACTGAAGCTTTCTTT
TRBD1,TRBJ1-4,TRBV30,.,CAWNTGQGDGEKLFF,TGTGCCTGGAACACAGGACAGGGGGACGGTGAAAAACTGTTTTTT
.,TRBJ1-1,TRBV5-1,.,CASSLGTLGTEAFF,TGCGCCAGCAGCTTGGGGACTTTGGGCACTGAAGCTTTCTTT
.,TRBJ1-1,TRBV7-7,.,CASSLAGNTEAFF,TGTGCTAGCAGCTTAGCCGGTAACACTGAAGCTTTCTTT
.,TRBJ1-3,TRBV9,.,CASSVQSGNTIYF,TGTGCCAGCAGCGTACAGTCTGGAAACACCATATATTTT
TRBD1,TRBJ1-2,TRBV5-5,.,CASSHLTGSDGYTF,TGTGCCAGCAGCCACCTGACAGGGAGTGATGGCTACACCTTC
TRBD1,TRBJ1-2,TRBV19,.,CASSVDRGVGGYTF,TGTGCCAGTAGTGTAGACAGGGGCGTAGGAGGCTACACCTTC
.,TRBJ2-2,TRBV5-1,.,CASSLVGLGATGELFF,TGCGCCAGCAGCTTGGTTGGCCTAGGGGCCACCGGGGAGCTGTTTTTT
TRBD1,TRBJ1-4,TRBV30,.,CAWSFTGGSNEKLFF,TGTGCCTGGAGTTTTACAGGGGGCTCTAATGAAAAACTGTTTTTT
TRBD1,TRBJ2-3,TRBV18,.,CASSLTGVTDTQYF,TGTGCCAGCTCATTGACAGGGGTCACAGATACGCAGTATTTT
.,TRBJ1-4,TRBV5-1,.,CASSSAWTDEKLFF,TGCGCCAGCAGCTCCGCCTGGACAGATGAAAAACTGTTTTTT
TRBD1,TRBJ1-1,TRBV5-1,.,CASSLWGQGESVAFF,TGCGCCAGCAGCTTATGGGGACAGGGGGAATCTGTTGCTTTCTTT
TRBD2,TRBJ2-2,TRBV11-3,.,CASSHRASGRSGELFF,TGTGCCAGCAGCCACCGAGCTAGCGGGAGGTCGGGGGAGCTGTTTTTT
.,TRBJ2-7,TRBV28,.,CASSFISYEQYF,TGTGCCAGCAGTTTTATATCCTACGAGCAGTACTTC
.,TRBJ1-1,TRBV12-3/TRBV12-4,.,CASRSRDGNEAFF,TGTGCCAGCAGGAGCCGGGACGGAAATGAAGCTTTCTTT
.,TRBJ1-2,TRBV5-1,once,CASSPPGVHYGYTF,TGCGCCAGCAGCCCGCCAGGGGTTCACTATGGCTACACCTTC
.,TRBJ2-1,TRBV7-3,.,CASSLMGGDNEQFF,TGTGCCAGCAGCTTAATGGGCGGGGACAATGAGCAGTTCTTC
TRBD1,TRBJ1-2,TRBV5-8,few,CASSLRTGSSFGYTF,TGTGCCAGCAGCCTAAGGACAGGGAGCTCCTTTGGCTACACCTTC
TRBD1,TRBJ2-2,TRBV27,.,CASSYWGQGNTGELFF,TGTGCCAGCAGTTATTGGGGACAGGGAAACACCGGGGAGCTGTTTTTT
.,TRBJ2-7,TRBV15,.,CATSSTQGVGEQYF,TGTGCCACCAGCAGCACCCAGGGTGTCGGGGAGCAGTACTTC
.,TRBJ1-6,TRBV7-3,.,CASSLGRDSPLHF,TGTGCCAGCAGCTTAGGCCGGGACTCACCCCTCCACTTT
.,TRBJ2-3,TRBV6-5,.,CARSPGRSTDTQYF,TGTGCCAGGAGCCCGGGACGGAGCACAGATACGCAGTATTTT
TRBD1,TRBJ2-2,TRBV5-1,.,CASSLLVPGTEYTGELFF,TGCGCCAGCAGCTTGCTGGTCCCCGGGACAGAATATACCGGGGAGCTGTTTTTT
TRBD1,TRBJ1-1,TRBV2,few,CASNREGGNTEAFF,TGTGCCAGCAATCGGGAAGGGGGCAACACTGAAGCTTTCTTT
TRBD1,TRBJ1-2,TRBV12-3/TRBV12-4,.,CASSLTGRYGYTF,TGTGCCAGCAGTTTGACAGGGCGCTATGGCTACACCTTC
.,TRBJ2-5,TRBV3-1/TRBV3-2,.,CASSQAGQPGETQYF,TGTGCCAGCAGCCAAGCCGGACAGCCGGGGGAGACCCAGTACTTC
.,TRBJ2-2,TRBV5-1,.,CASELGGGTTGELFF,TGCGCCAGCGAGCTGGGAGGGGGAACCACCGGGGAGCTGTTTTTT
TRBD1,TRBJ1-5,TRBV10-3,.,CAISESTGENQPQHF,TGTGCCATCAGTGAGTCGACAGGGGAGAATCAGCCCCAGCATTTT
TRBD2,TRBJ2-1,TRBV6-5,.,CASRPPGLTYNEQFF,TGTGCCAGCAGACCACCGGGACTAACCTACAATGAGCAGTTCTTC
.,TRBJ2-3,TRBV11-3,.,CASSQGMSTDTQYF,TGTGCCAGCAGCCAGGGGATGAGCACAGATACGCAGTATTTT
.,TRBJ2-5,TRBV9,.,CASSGPGRQETQYF,TGTGCCAGCAGCGGTCCGGGTCGCCAAGAGACCCAGTACTTC
TRBD2,TRBJ2-1,TRBV11-3,.,CASSRSLAGVYNEQFF,TGTGCCAGCAGCAGATCCCTAGCGGGGGTTTACAATGAGCAGTTCTTC
.,TRBJ1-2,TRBV5-5,.,CASRSHPAGPEGYTF,TGTGCCAGCAGATCCCACCCCGCCGGGCCGGAGGGCTACACCTTC
TRBD1,TRBJ2-7,TRBV28,.,CASSSERDRGSYEQYF,TGTGCCAGCAGTTCTGAGAGAGACAGGGGTAGCTACGAGCAGTACTTC
.,TRBJ1-5,TRBV7-2,.,CASSHPWGQPQHF,TGTGCCAGCAGCCACCCCTGGGGTCAGCCCCAGCATTTT
.,TRBJ2-7,TRBV2,.,CASSEMASYEQYF,TGTGCCAGCAGTGAAATGGCCTCCTACGAGCAGTACTTC
TRBD1,TRBJ2-5,TRBV4-3,.,CASSQDTGGEETQYF,TGCGCCAGCAGCCAAGATACAGGGGGCGAAGAGACCCAGTACTTC
TRBD1,TRBJ2-7,TRBV27,.,CASSPSTGGYEQYF,TGTGCCAGCAGTCCTTCGACAGGGGGGTACGAGCAGTACTTC
.,TRBJ1-6,TRBV3-1/TRBV3-2,.,CASSQVSPGNNSPLHF,TGTGCCAGCAGCCAGGTCTCCCCGGGTAATAATTCACCCCTCCACTTT
.,TRBJ2-2,TRBV6-5,.,CASKERFTGELFF,TGTGCCAGCAAGGAGAGGTTCACCGGGGAGCTGTTTTTT
TRBD1,TRBJ2-4,TRBV5-1,few,CASSLTGGPYIQYF,TGCGCCAGCAGCCTGACAGGGGGCCCGTACATTCAGTACTTC
.,TRBJ1-1,TRBV2,.,CASSVDGQYTEAFF,TGTGCCAGCAGTGTGGACGGGCAGTACACTGAAGCTTTCTTT
.,TRBJ2-2,TRBV4-1,.,CASSQDLGLGELFF,TGCGCCAGCAGCCAAGATCTCGGCCTCGGGGAGCTGTTTTTT
.,TRBJ2-6,TRBV7-2,.,CASSLSSGRSSGANVLTF,TGTGCCAGCAGCTTATCCTCGGGCCGCAGCTCTGGGGCCAACGTCCTGACTTTC
TRBD1,TRBJ2-5,TRBV4-3,.,CASSQDPGGPFETQYF,TGCGCCAGCAGCCAAGACCCAGGGGGCCCCTTTGAGACCCAGTACTTC
.,TRBJ2-1,TRBV19,.,CASSRGSYNEQFF,TGTGCCAGTAGTCGAGGGTCCTACAATGAGCAGTTCTTC
.,TRBJ2-3,TRBV18,.,CASSLSDFTDTQYF,TGTGCCAGCTCACTATCCGACTTCACAGATACGCAGTATTTT